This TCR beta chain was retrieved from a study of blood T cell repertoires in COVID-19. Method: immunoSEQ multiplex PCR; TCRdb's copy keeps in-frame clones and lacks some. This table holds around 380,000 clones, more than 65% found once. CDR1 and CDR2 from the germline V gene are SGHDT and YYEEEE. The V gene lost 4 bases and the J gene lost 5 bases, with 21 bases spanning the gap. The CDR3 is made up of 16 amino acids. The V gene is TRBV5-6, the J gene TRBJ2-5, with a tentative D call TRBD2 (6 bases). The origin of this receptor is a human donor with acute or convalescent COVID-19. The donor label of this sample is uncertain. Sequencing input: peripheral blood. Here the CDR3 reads CASSRRGAEGGETQYF. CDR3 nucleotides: TGTGCCAGCAGCCGGCGGGGTGCTGAAGGAGGGGAGACCCAGTACTTC.